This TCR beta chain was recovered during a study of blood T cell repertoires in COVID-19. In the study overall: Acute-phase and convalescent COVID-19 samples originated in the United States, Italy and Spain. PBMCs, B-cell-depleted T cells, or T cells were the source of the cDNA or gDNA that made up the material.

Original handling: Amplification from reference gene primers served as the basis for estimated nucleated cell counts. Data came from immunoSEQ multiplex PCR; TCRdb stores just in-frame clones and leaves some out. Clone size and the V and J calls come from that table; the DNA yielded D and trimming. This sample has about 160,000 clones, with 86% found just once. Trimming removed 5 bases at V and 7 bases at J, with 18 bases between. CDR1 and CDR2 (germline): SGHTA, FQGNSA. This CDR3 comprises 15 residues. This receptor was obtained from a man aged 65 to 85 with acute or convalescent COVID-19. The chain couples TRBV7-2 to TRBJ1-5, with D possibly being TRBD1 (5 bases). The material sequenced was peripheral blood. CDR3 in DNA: TGTGCCAGCAGCCGTACTCCAGGGCCAGGACAGCCCCAGCATTTT. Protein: CASSRTPGPGQPQHF.